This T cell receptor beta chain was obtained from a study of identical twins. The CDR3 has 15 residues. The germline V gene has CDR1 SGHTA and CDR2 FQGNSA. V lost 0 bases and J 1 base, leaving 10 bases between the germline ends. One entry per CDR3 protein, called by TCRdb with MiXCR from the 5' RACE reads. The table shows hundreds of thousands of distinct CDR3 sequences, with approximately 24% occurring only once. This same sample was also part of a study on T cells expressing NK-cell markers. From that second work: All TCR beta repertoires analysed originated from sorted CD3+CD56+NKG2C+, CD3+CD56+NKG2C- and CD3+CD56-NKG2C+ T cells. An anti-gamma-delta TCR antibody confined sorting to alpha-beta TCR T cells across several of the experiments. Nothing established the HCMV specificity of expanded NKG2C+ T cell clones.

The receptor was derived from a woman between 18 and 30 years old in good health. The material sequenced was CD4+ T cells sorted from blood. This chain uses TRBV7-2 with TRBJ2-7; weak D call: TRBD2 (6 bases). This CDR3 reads CASSLAISGSYEQYF. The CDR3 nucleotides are TGTGCCAGCAGCTTAGCGATTAGCGGATCCTACGAGCAGTACTTC. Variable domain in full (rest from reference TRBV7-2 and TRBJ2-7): GAGVSQSPSNKVTEKGKDVELRCDPISGHTALYWYRQSLGQGLEFLIYFQGNSAPDKSGLPSDRFSAERTGGSVSTLTIQRTQQEDSAVYLCASSLAISGSYEQYFGPGTRLTVT.